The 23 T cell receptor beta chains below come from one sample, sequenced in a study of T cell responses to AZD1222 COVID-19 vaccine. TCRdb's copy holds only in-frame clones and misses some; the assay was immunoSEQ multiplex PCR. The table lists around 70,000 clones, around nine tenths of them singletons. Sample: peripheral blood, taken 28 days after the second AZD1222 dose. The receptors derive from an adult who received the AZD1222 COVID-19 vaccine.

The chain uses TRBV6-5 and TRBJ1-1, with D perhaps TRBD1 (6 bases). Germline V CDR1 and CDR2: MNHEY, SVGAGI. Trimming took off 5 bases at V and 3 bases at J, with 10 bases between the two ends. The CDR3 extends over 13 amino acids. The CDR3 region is CASSTQGDTEAFF. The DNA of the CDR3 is TGTGCCAGCAGTACACAGGGTGACACTGAAGCTTTCTTT.

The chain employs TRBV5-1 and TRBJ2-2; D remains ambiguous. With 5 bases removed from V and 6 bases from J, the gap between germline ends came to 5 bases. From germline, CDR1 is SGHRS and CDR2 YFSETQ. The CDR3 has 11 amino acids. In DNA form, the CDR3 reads TGCGCCAGCAGAAATTCCGGGGAGCTGTTTTTT. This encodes CASRNSGELFF.

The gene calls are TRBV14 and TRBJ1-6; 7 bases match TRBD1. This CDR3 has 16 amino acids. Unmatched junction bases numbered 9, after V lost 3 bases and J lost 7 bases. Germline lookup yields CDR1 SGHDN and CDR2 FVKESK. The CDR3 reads CASSHPGQAVNSPLHF. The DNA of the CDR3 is TGTGCCAGCAGCCACCCTGGACAGGCTGTAAATTCACCCCTCCACTTT.

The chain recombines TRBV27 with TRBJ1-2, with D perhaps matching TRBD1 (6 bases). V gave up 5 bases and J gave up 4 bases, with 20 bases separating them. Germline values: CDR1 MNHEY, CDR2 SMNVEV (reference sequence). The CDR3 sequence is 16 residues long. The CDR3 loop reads CASSGGATVYSYGYTF. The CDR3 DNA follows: TGTGCCAGCAGTGGGGGGGCTACAGTCTACAGCTATGGCTACACCTTC.

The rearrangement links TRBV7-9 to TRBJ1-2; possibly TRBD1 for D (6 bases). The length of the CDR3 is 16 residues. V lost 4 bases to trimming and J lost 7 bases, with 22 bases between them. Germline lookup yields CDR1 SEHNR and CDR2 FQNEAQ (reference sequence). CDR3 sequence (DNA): TGTGCCAGCAGCTACTTTACTGTGGGGACATTCCTTGGCTACACCTTC. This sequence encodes CASSYFTVGTFLGYTF.

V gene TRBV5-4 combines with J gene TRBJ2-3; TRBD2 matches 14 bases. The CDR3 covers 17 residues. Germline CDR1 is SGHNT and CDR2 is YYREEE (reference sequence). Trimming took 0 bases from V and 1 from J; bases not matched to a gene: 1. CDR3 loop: CASSLGTSGRRTDTQYF. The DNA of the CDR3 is TGTGCCAGCAGCTTGGGGACTAGCGGGAGGCGCACAGATACGCAGTATTTT.

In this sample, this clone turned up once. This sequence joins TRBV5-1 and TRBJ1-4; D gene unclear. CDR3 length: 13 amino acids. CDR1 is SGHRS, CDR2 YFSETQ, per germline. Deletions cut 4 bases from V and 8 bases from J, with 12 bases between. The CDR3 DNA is TGCGCCAGCAGCATCCGACCCGAAGAAAAACTGTTTTTT. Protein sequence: CASSIRPEEKLFF.

The CDR3 sequence is CAISSTGIGTEAFF. CDR3 bases: TGTGCCATCAGCTCCACAGGGATTGGAACTGAAGCTTTCTTT. This chain joins TRBV10-3 and TRBJ1-1; D might be TRBD1 (6 bases). The germline CDR1 and CDR2 sequences are ENHRY and SYGVKD. This CDR3 has 14 amino acids. V was shortened by 6 bases and J by 5 bases, with 16 bases between the two germline ends.

CDR3 sequence (DNA): TGTGCCAGCAGCCCATGGGGGGCAGGGGTCGGAAACACCATATATTTT. Protein product: CASSPWGAGVGNTIYF. The chain joins TRBV7-3 to TRBJ1-3; weak D call: TRBD1 (6 bases). This CDR3 has 16 residues. V lost 5 bases, J lost 4 bases, and 18 bases lay in between. Germline lookup yields CDR1 SGHTA and CDR2 FQGTGA.

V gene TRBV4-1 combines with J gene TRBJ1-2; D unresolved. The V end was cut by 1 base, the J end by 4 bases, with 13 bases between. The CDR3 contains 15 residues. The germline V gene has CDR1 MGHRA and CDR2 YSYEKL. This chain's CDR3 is CASSQAAGTVYGYTF. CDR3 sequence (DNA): TGCGCCAGCAGCCAAGCCGCAGGAACGGTCTATGGCTACACCTTC.

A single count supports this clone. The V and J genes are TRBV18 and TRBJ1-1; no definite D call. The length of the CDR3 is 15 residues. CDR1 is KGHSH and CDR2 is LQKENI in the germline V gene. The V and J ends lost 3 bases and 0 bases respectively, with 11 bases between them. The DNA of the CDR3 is TGTGCCAGCTCACCGCGGGGTAGTATGAACACTGAAGCTTTCTTT. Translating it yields CASSPRGSMNTEAFF.

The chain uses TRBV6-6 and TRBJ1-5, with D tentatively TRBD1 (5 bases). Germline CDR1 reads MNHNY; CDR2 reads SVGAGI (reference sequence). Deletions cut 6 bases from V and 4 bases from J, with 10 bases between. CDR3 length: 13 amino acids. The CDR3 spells CASRTGTNQPQHF. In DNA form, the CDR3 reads TGTGCCAGCAGGACCGGGACTAATCAGCCCCAGCATTTT.

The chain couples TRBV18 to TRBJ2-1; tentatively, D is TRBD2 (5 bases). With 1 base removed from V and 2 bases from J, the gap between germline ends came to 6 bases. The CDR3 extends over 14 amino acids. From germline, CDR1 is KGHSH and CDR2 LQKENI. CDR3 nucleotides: TGTGCCAGCTCACCACGAGCGGCCTACAATGAGCAGTTCTTC. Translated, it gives CASSPRAAYNEQFF.

The DNA for the CDR3 is TGCGCCAGCAGCCAAGATCGAACCGGGACTAAGGCGGATACGCAGTATTTT. Translating it yields CASSQDRTGTKADTQYF. This chain joins TRBV4-3 and TRBJ2-3; the match to TRBD2 covers 7 bases. Per germline, CDR1 LGHNA and CDR2 YSLEER. The length of the CDR3 is 17 residues. V dropped 0 bases and J dropped 6; count of bases not matched to a gene: 12.

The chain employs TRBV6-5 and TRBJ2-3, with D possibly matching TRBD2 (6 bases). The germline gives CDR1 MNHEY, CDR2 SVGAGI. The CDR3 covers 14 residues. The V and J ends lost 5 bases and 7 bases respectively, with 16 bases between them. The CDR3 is CASSPYRDSNTQYF. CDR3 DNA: TGTGCCAGCAGTCCATACCGGGACTCTAATACGCAGTATTTT.

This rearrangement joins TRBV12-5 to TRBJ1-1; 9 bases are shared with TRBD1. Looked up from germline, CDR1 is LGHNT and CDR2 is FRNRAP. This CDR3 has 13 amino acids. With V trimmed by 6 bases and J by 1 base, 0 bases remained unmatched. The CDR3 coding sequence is TGTGCTAGTGGGACAGGGGGGAACACTGAAGCTTTCTTT. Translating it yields CASGTGGNTEAFF.

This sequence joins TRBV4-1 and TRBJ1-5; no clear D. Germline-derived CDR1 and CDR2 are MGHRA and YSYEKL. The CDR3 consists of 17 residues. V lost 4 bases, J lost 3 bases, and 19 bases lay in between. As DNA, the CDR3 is TGCGCCAGCAGCCCAGGTCCCGGGCCAGACTTCAATCAGCCCCAGCATTTT. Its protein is CASSPGPGPDFNQPQHF.

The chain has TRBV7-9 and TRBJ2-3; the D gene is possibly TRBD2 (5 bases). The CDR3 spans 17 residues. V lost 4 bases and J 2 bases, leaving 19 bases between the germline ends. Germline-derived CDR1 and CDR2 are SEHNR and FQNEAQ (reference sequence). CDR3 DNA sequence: TGTGCCAGCAGCTACTCTAACCTAGCTTCAGTCACAGATACGCAGTATTTT. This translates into CASSYSNLASVTDTQYF.

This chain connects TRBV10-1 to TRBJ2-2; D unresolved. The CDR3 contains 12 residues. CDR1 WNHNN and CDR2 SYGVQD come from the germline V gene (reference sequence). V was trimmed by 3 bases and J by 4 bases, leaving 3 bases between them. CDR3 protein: CASSDLTGELFF. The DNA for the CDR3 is TGCGCCAGCAGTGACCTCACCGGGGAGCTGTTTTTT.

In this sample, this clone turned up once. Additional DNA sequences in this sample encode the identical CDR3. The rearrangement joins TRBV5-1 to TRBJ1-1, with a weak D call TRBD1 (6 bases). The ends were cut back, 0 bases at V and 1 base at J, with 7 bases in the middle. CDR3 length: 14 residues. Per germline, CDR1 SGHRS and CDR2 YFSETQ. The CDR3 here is CASSLEGGNTEAFF. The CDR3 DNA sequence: TGCGCCAGCAGCTTGGAAGGGGGGAACACTGAAGCTTTCTTT.

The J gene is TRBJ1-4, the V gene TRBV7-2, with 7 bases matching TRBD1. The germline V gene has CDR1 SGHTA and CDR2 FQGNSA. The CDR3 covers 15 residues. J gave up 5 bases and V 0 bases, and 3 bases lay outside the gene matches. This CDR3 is CASSLADRRNEKLFF. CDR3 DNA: TGTGCCAGCAGCTTAGCGGACAGGCGGAATGAAAAACTGTTTTTT.

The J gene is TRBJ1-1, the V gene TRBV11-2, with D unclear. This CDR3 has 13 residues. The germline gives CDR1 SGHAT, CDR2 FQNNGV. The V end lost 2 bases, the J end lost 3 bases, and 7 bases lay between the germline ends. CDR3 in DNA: TGTGCCAGCAGCTTAACCCGAGACACTGAAGCTTTCTTT. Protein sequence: CASSLTRDTEAFF.

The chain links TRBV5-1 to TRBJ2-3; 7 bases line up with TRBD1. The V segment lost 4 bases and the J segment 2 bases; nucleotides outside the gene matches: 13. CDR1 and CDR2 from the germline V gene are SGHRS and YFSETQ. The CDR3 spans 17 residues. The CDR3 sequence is CASSTGQVFYPTDTQYF. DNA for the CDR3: TGCGCCAGCAGCACCGGACAGGTTTTTTACCCCACAGATACGCAGTATTTT.